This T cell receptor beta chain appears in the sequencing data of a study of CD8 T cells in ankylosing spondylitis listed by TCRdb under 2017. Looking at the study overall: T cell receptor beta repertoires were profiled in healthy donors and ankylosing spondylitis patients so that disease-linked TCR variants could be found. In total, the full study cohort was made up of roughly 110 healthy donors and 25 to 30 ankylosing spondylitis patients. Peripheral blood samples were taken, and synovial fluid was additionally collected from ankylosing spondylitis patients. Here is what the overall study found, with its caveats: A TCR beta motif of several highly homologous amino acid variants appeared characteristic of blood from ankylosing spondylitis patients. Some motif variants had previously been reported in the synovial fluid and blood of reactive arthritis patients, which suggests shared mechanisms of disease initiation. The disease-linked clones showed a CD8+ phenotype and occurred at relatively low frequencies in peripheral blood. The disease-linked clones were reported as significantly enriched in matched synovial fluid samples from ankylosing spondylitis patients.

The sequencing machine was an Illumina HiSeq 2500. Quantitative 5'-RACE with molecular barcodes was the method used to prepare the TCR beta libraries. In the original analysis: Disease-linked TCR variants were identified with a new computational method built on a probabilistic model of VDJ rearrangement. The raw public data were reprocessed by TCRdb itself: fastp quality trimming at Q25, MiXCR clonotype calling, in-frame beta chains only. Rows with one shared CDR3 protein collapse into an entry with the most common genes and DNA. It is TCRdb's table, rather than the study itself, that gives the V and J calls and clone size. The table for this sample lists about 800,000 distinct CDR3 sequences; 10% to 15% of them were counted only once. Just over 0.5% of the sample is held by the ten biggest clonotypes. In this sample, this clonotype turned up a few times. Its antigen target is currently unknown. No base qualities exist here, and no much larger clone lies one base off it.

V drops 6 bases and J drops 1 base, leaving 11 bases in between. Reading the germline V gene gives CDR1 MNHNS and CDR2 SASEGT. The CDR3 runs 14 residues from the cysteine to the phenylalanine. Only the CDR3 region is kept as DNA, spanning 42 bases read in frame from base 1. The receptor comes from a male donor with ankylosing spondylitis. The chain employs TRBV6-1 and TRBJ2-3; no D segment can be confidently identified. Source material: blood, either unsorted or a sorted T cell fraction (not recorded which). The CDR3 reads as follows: CASRLDKGTDTQYF. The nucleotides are TGTGCCAGCAGACTTGATAAGGGCACAGATACGCAGTATTTT.